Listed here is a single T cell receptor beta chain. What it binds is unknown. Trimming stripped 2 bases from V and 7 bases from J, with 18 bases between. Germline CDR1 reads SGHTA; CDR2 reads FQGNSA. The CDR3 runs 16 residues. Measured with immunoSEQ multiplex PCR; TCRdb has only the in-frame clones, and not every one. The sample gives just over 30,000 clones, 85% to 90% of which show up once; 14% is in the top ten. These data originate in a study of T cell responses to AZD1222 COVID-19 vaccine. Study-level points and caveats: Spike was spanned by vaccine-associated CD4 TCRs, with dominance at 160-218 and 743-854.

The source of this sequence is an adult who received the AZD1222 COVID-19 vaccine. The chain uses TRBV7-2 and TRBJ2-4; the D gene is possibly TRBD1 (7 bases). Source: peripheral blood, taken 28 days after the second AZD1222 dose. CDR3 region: CASSLSTQGGWNIQYF. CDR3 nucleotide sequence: TGTGCCAGCAGCTTAAGCACTCAGGGGGGTTGGAACATTCAGTACTTC.